The clone carrying this T cell receptor (beta chain) came up many times. Antigen unknown. Template material for amplifying TCR beta CDR3 regions consisted of RNA transcripts. HTBI primers were employed in a first-round RT-PCR of the TCR CDR3. MiXCR, run by TCRdb on the multiplex PCR reads, gives a single entry per CDR3 protein. The sample holds around 380,000 distinct CDR3 sequences, around an eighth seen once. The sample originates from a study of T cells in Graves' hyperthyroidism and ophthalmopathy. Study conclusions and caveats: Appearing also in blood were most of the thyroid clonotypes expanded above 0.001. Ophthalmopathy onset followed model prediction by a median about 6.5 months.

The CDR3 totals 15 residues. With 5 bases removed from V and 4 bases from J, the gap between germline ends came to 16 bases. Germline assignment: CDR1 MNHEY and CDR2 SMNVEV (reference sequence). Predating any ophthalmopathy symptoms, the blood sample was taken at first hyperthyroidism diagnosis. Material: blood. This chain joins TRBV27 and TRBJ2-3, with D possibly being TRBD2 (5 bases). The source is a man under 40 with Graves' hyperthyroidism that later progressed to Graves' ophthalmopathy. The CDR3, as DNA: TGTGCCAGCAGTGGAGGATCGGTCTTTCCAGATACGCAGTATTTT. Its translation: CASSGGSVFPDTQYF.